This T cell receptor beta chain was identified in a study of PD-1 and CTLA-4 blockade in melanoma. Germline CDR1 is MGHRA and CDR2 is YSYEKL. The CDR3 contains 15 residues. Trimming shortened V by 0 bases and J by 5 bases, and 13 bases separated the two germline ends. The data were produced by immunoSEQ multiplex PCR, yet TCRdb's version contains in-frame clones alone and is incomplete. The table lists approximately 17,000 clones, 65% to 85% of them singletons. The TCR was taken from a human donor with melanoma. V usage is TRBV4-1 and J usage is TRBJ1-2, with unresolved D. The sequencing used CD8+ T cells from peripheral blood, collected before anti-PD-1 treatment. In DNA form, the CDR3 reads TGCGCCAGCAGCCAAGATCGGAACCTTTTTTATGGCTACACCTTC. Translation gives CASSQDRNLFYGYTF.